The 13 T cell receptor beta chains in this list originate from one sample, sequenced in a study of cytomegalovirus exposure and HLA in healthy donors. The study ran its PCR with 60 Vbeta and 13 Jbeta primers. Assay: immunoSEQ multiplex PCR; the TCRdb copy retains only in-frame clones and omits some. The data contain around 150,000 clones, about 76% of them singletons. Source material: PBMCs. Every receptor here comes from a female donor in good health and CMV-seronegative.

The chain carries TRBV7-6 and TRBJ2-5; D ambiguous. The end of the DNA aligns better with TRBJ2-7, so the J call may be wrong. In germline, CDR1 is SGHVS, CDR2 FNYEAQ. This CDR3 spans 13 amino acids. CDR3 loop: CASSLANSYEQYF. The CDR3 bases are TGTGCCAGCAGCTTAGCGAACTCCTACGAGCAGTACTTC.

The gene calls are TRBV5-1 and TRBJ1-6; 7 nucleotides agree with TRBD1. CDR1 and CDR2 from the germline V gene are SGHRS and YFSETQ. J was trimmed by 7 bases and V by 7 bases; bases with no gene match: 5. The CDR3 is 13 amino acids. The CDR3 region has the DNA TGCGCCAGCGGCACAGGGGAGAATTCACCCCTCCACTTT. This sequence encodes CASGTGENSPLHF. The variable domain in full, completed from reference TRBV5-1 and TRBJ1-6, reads KAGVTQTPRYLIKTRGQQVTLSCSPISGHRSVSWYQQTPGQGLQFLFEYFSETQRNKGNFPGRFSGRQFSNSRSEMNVSTLELGDSALYLCASGTGENSPLHFGNGTRLTVT.

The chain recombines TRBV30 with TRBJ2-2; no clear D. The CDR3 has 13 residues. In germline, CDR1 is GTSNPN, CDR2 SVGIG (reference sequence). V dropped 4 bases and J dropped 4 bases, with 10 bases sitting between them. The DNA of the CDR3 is TGTGCCTGGACGAGGAGTCTCACCGGGGAGCTGTTTTTT. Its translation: CAWTRSLTGELFF.

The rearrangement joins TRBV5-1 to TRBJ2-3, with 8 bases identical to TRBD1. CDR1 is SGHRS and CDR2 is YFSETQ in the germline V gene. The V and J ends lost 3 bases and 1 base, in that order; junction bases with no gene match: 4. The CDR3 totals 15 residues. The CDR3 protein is CASSWTGQGTDTQYF. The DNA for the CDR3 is TGCGCCAGCAGCTGGACAGGGCAGGGCACAGATACGCAGTATTTT.

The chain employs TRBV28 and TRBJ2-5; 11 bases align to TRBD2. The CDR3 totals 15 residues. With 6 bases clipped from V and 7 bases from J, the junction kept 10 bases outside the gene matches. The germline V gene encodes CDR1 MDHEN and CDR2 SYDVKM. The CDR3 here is CASRDSGGARGTQYF. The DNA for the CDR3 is TGTGCCAGCAGAGATAGCGGGGGGGCAAGGGGGACCCAGTACTTC.

The CDR3 sequence: CAIKGKRGAVDEQFF. As DNA, the CDR3 is TGTGCCATCAAGGGTAAGCGGGGAGCGGTAGATGAGCAGTTCTTC. The chain couples TRBV19 to TRBJ2-1; TRBD2 matches at 7 bases. The length of the CDR3 is 15 residues. V lost 10 bases, J lost 8 bases, and 17 bases stayed unmatched. Germline V gives CDR1 LNHDA, CDR2 SQIVND (reference sequence). Variable domain in full (rest from reference TRBV19 and TRBJ2-1): DGGITQSPKYLFRKEGQNVTLSCEQNLNHDAMYWYRQDPGQGLRLIYYSQIVNDFQKGDIAEGYSVSREKKESFPLTVTSAQKNPTAFYLCAIKGKRGAVDEQFFGPGTRLTVL.

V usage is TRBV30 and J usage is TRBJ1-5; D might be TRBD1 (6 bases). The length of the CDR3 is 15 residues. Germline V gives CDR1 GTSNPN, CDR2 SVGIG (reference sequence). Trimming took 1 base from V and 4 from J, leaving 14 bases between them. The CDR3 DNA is TGTGCCTGGAGTGAAGGGGGGGAGGTTAATCAGCCCCAGCATTTT. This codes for CAWSEGGEVNQPQHF.

This CDR3 reads CAWSHRGLDEAFF. The DNA of the CDR3 is TGTGCCTGGAGTCACAGGGGGCTCGATGAAGCTTTCTTT. The chain is built from TRBV30 and TRBJ1-1; 9 bases are a match to TRBD1. CDR3 length equals 13 residues. V trimming: 2 bases; J trimming: 7 bases; junction bases outside the gene matches: 5. CDR1 and CDR2 (germline): GTSNPN, SVGIG (reference sequence).

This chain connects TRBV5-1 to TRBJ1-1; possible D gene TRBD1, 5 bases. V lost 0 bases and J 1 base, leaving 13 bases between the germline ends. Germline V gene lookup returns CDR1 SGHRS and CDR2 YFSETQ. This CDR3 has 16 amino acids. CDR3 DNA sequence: TGCGCCAGCAGCTTGGAGGGGACTTGGACGAACACTGAAGCTTTCTTT. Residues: CASSLEGTWTNTEAFF.

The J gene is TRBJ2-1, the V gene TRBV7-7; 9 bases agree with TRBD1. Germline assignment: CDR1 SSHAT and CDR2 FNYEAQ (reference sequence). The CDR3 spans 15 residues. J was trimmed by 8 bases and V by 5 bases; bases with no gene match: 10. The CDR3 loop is CASSRQGTGSDEQFF. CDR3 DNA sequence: TGTGCCAGCAGCCGCCAAGGGACAGGGTCAGATGAGCAGTTCTTC.

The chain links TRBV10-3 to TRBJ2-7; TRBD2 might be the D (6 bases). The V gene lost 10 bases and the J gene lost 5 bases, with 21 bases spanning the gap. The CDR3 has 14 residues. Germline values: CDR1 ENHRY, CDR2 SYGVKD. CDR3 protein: CATLRTGSRHEQYF. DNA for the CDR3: TGTGCCACCCTACGGACCGGGAGTAGGCACGAGCAGTACTTC.

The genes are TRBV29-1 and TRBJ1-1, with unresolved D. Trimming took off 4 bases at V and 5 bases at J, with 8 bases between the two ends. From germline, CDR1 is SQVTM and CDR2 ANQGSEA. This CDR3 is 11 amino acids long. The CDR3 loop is CSVGSVTEAFF. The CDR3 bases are TGCAGCGTTGGGAGCGTGACTGAAGCTTTCTTT.

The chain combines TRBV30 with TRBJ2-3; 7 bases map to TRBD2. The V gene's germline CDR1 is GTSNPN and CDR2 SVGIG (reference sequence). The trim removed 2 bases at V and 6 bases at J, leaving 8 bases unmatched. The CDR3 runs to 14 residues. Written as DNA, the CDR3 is TGTGCCTGGAGTTTAGGCGGGAGCGAGGATACGCAGTATTTT. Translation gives CAWSLGGSEDTQYF.